Below are 8 T cell receptor beta chains sequenced from a single sample in a study of cytomegalovirus exposure and HLA in healthy donors. A multiplex PCR was run with 60 Vbeta primers and 13 Jbeta primers. Sequencing was performed with immunoSEQ multiplex PCR; in TCRdb, only in-frame clones are kept and a portion is missing. This table holds around 210,000 clones, around four fifths found once. The specimen was PBMCs. The receptors stem from a boy between 10 and 17 years old in good health and CMV-seronegative.

The rearrangement joins TRBV19 to TRBJ2-2; TRBD1 matches 8 bases. The V and J ends lost 10 bases and 4 bases, in that order; junction bases with no gene match: 8. The CDR3 sequence is 14 residues long. CDR1 and CDR2 (germline): LNHDA, SQIVND (reference sequence). CDR3 region: CATVQGASTGELFF. As DNA, the CDR3 is TGTGCCACCGTTCAGGGGGCGAGCACCGGGGAGCTGTTTTTT.

CDR3 DNA: TGTGCCATAGGGATCGGGGAGGGCCAGTACTTC. Translated: CAIGIGEGQYF. The V call is TRBV10-3, the J call TRBJ2-5; the match to TRBD2 covers 7 bases. The V gene end was trimmed by 9 bases and the J gene end by 10 bases; junction bases not matched to a gene: 8. This CDR3 is 11 amino acids long. Germline CDR1 reads ENHRY; CDR2 reads SYGVKD.

This clone was detected only once. The chain uses TRBV30 and TRBJ2-1; 12 bases align to TRBD2. Looked up from germline, CDR1 is GTSNPN and CDR2 is SVGIG (reference sequence). This CDR3 has 19 amino acids. The J segment lost 4 bases and the V segment lost 0 bases, leaving 13 bases of the junction unmatched. Here the CDR3 reads CAWSVRTSGTKPDYNEQFF. The CDR3 nucleotides are TGTGCCTGGAGTGTTAGGACTAGCGGGACTAAACCGGATTACAATGAGCAGTTCTTC.

The chain joins TRBV19 to TRBJ2-2, with 9 bases identical to TRBD1. Looked up from germline, CDR1 is LNHDA and CDR2 is SQIVND (reference sequence). The CDR3 consists of 14 residues. The V and J ends lost 8 bases and 4 bases, in that order; junction bases with no gene match: 5. The DNA of the CDR3 is TGTGCCAGTCGTGGGACAGGGCCCACCGGGGAGCTGTTTTTT. Translated: CASRGTGPTGELFF.

CDR3 in amino acids: CASSLGEYQLAGARETQYF. The CDR3 bases are TGTGCCAGCAGCTTAGGGGAATATCAACTAGCGGGGGCCAGGGAGACCCAGTACTTC. The chain links TRBV7-8 to TRBJ2-5; 11 bases agree with TRBD2. CDR1 is SGHVS and CDR2 is FQNEAQ in the germline V gene. This CDR3 is built from 19 residues. Losses at the gene ends were 1 base for V and 5 bases for J; bases not matched to a gene: 15. The full variable domain, rest sourced from reference TRBV7-8 and TRBJ2-5, is GAGVSQSPRYKVAKRGQDVALRCDPISGHVSLFWYQQALGQGPEFLTYFQNEAQLDKSGLPSDRFFAERPEGSVSTLKIQRTQQEDSAVYLCASSLGEYQLAGARETQYFGPGTRLLVL.

The CDR3: CASRSFGQGAYEQYF. The DNA for the CDR3 is TGCGCCAGCAGGAGCTTCGGACAGGGGGCCTACGAGCAGTACTTC. The chain links TRBV5-1 to TRBJ2-7; TRBD1 agrees at 10 bases. Germline CDR1 reads SGHRS; CDR2 reads YFSETQ. This CDR3 spans 15 amino acids. The trim removed 5 bases at V and 2 bases at J, leaving 7 bases unmatched.

The chain is built from TRBV5-4 and TRBJ2-7, with D tentatively TRBD2 (7 bases). This CDR3 has 15 residues. With 2 bases removed from V and 2 bases from J, the gap between germline ends came to 14 bases. Germline V lookup: CDR1 SGHNT, CDR2 YYREEE (reference sequence). CDR3 bases: TGTGCCAGCAGCTTATCCGGGGGGCGGACCTACGAGCAGTACTTC. It encodes CASSLSGGRTYEQYF. The whole variable domain, filled in from reference TRBV5-4 and TRBJ2-7, reads ETGVTQSPTHLIKTRGQQVTLRCSSQSGHNTVSWYQQALGQGPQFIFQYYREEENGRGNFPPRFSGLQFPNYSSELNVNALELDDSALYLCASSLSGGRTYEQYFGPGTRLTVT.

The chain has TRBV30 and TRBJ2-6; maybe TRBD1 (5 bases). Germline lookup yields CDR1 GTSNPN and CDR2 SVGIG (reference sequence). V was clipped by 2 bases and J by 15 bases, with 8 bases between them. The length of the CDR3 is 10 residues. The CDR3 DNA follows: TGTGCCTGGAGTCAGGGTGACCTGACTTTC. It is translated as CAWSQGDLTF.